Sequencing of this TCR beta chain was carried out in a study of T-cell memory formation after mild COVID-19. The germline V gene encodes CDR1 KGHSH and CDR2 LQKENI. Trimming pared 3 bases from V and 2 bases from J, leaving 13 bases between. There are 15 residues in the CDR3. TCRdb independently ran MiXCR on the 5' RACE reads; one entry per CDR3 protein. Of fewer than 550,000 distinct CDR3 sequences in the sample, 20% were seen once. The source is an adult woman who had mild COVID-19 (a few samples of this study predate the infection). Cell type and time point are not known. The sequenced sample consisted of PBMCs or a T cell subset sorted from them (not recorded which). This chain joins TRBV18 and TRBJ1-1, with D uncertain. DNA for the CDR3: TGTGCCAGCTCACCCTTCACAGCACTTAACACTGAAGCTTTCTTT. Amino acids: CASSPFTALNTEAFF.